This T cell receptor beta chain was sequenced during a study of regulatory T cells in long-lasting Graves disease. Arm-PCR of CDR3 regions with iRepertoire HTBI primers generated TCR beta libraries. TCRdb re-called the multiplex PCR reads with MiXCR, one entry per CDR3 protein. The sample shows under 450,000 distinct CDR3 sequences, about a quarter of them seen only once. Remarks on this clonotype: This may be a read error, as it is one base from a much larger clone.

The time point was: persistent/refractory GD, antithyroid drugs over 5 years with positive TRAb. Researchers made the TCR library from RNA that was extracted from PBMCs. From germline, CDR1 is MGHDK and CDR2 SYGVNS. The CDR3 covers 15 residues. The material was peripheral blood mononuclear cells (PBMCs), obtained when the disease was refractory, from a patient treated with antithyroid drugs. The chain employs TRBV25-1 and TRBJ2-5, with 8 bases that match TRBD1. The origin of this receptor is a female donor with Graves disease. CDR3 nucleotides: TGTGCCAGCAGTGAATGGACAGGGCAGGGAGAGGCCCAGTACTTC. Translated: CASSEWTGQGEAQYF.